The T cell receptor (beta chain) under discussion was sequenced for a study of beta chain features in type 1 diabetes. Every bit of the isolated RNA underwent reverse transcription, so sequencing read expressed TCRB transcripts. Here immunoSEQ multiplex PCR was the method, and the copy in TCRdb shows in-frame clones only, minus some. This table has 120,000 to 150,000 clones, roughly 9.7% appearing once. Germline trimming cut 10 bases from V and 1 base from J; bases unmatched to any gene: 8. The V gene's germline CDR1 is MNHNS and CDR2 SASEGT. The CDR3 runs to 14 residues. Donors underwent one heparinised blood draw, about 110 mL on average.

The specimen was central memory CD4+ T cells from blood. The chain combines TRBV6-1 with TRBJ1-1; 8 positions agree with TRBD1. This receptor was obtained from a woman in her thirties or forties in good health. CDR3 residues: CATKRQGRNTEAFF. In DNA, the CDR3 is TGTGCCACCAAACGACAGGGGCGGAACACTGAAGCTTTCTTT.